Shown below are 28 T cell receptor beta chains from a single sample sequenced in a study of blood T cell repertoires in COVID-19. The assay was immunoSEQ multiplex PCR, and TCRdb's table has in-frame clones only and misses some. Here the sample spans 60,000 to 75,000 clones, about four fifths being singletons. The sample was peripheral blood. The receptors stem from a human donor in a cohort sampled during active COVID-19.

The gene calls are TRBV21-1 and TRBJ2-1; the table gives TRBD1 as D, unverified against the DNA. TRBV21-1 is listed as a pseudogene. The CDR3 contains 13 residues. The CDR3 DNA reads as TGTGCCAGCAGCCCACAGGAATACAATGAGCAGTTCTTC. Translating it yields CASSPQEYNEQFF.

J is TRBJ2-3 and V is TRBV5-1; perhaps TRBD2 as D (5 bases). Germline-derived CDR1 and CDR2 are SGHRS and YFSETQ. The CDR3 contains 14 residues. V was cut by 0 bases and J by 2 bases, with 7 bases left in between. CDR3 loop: CASSLGTVTDTQYF. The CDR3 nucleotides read TGCGCCAGCAGCTTGGGGACTGTCACAGATACGCAGTATTTT.

The CDR3 spells CASSRQGNTDTQYF. The CDR3 DNA reads TGTGCCAGCAGCAGACAGGGCAACACAGATACGCAGTATTTT. V gene TRBV6-6 combines with J gene TRBJ2-3, with 7 nucleotides matching TRBD1. V shed 6 bases and J 2 bases; nucleotides not matched to a gene: 5. The CDR3 is 14 residues long. In germline, CDR1 is MNHNY, CDR2 SVGAGI (reference sequence).

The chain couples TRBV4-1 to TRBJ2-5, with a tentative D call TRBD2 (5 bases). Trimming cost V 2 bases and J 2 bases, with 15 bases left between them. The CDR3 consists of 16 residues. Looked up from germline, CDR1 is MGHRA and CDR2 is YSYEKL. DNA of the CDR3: TGCGCCAGCAGCCAATTTCCGTGGAGGTCACAAGAGACCCAGTACTTC. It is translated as CASSQFPWRSQETQYF.

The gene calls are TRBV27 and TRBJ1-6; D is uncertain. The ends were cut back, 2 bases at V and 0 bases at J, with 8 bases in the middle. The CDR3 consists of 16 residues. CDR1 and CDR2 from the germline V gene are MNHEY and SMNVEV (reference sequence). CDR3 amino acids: CASSLGRTSYNSPLHF. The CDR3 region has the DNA TGTGCCAGCAGTTTAGGGAGGACCTCCTATAATTCACCCCTCCACTTT.

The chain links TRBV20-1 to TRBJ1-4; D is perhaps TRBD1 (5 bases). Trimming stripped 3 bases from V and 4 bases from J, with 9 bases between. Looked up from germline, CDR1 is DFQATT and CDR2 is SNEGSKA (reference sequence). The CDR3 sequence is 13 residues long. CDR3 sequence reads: CSASVQGNEKLFF. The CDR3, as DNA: TGCAGTGCTAGTGTGCAGGGTAATGAAAAACTGTTTTTT.

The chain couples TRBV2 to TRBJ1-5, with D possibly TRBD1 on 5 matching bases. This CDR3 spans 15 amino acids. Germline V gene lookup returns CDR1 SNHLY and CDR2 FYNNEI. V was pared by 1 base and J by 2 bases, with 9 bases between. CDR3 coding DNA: TGTGCCAGCAGTGAAGTCAGGGATCGCAATCAGCCCCAGCATTTT. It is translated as CASSEVRDRNQPQHF.

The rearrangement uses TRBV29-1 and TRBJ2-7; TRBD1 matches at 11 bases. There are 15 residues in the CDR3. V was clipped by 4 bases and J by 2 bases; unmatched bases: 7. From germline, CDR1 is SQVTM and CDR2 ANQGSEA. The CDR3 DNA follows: TGCAGCGTTGGGGACAGGGGGATCGGACCCTACGAGCAGTACTTC. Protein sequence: CSVGDRGIGPYEQYF.

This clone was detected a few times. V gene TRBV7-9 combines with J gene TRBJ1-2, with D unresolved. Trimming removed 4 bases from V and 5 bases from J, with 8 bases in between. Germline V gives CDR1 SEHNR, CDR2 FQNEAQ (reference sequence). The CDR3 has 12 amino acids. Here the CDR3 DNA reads TGTGCCAGCAGCTCCGAAGCTTATGGCTACACCTTC. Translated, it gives CASSSEAYGYTF.

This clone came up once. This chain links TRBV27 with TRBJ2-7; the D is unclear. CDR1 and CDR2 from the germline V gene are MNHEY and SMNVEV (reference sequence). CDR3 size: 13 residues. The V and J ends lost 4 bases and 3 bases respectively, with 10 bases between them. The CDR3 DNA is TGTGCCAGCAGTTCAAACGTCGGCTACGAGCAGTACTTC. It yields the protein CASSSNVGYEQYF.

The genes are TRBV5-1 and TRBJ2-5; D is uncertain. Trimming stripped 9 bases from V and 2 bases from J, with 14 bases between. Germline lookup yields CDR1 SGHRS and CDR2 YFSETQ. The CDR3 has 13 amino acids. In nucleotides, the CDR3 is TGCGCCACCCGAAAAACACCGCAAGAGACCCAGTACTTC. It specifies CATRKTPQETQYF.

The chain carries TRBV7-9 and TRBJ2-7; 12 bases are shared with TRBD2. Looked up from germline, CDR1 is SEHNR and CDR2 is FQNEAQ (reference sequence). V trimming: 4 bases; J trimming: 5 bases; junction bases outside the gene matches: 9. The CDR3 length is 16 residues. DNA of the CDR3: TGTGCCAGCAGCTCCTGGGGGCTAGCGGGAGGGGACGAGCAGTACTTC. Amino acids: CASSSWGLAGGDEQYF.

The CDR3 sequence: CASSRKYSGSGETQYF. The CDR3 DNA sequence: TGTGCCAGCAGTCGCAAATATAGCGGGAGCGGAGAGACCCAGTACTTC. This sequence joins TRBV27 and TRBJ2-5, with 9 nucleotides matching TRBD2. Germline loops: CDR1 MNHEY, CDR2 SMNVEV (reference sequence). The CDR3 contains 16 residues. V trimming: 5 bases; J trimming: 4 bases; junction bases outside the gene matches: 11.

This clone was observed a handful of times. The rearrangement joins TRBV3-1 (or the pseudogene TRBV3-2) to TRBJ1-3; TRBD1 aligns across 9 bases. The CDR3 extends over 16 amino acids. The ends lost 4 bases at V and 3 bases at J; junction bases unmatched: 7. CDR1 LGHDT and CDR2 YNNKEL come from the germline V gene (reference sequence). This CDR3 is CASSREQGAGGNTIYF. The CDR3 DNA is TGTGCCAGCAGCCGTGAACAGGGGGCAGGTGGAAACACCATATATTTT.

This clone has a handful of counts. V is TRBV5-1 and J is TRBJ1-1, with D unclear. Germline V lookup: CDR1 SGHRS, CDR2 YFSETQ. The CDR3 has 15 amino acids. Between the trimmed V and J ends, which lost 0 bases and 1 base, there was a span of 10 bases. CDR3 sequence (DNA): TGCGCCAGCAGCTTGGCCGTAGCACAGAACACTGAAGCTTTCTTT. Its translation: CASSLAVAQNTEAFF.

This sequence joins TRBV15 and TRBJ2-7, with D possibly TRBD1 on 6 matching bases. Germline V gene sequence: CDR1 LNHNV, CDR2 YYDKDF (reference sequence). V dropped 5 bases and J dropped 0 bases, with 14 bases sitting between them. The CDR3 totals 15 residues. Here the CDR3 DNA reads TGTGCCACCAGCCTCGACAGGTCAAACTCCTACGAGCAGTACTTC. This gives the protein CATSLDRSNSYEQYF.

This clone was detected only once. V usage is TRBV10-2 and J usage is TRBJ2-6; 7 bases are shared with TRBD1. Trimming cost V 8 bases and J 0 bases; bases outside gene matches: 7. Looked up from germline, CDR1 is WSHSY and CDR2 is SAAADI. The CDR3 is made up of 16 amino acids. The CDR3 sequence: CASGTAVFSGANVLTF. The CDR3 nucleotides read TGCGCCAGCGGGACAGCGGTCTTCTCTGGGGCCAACGTCCTGACTTTC.

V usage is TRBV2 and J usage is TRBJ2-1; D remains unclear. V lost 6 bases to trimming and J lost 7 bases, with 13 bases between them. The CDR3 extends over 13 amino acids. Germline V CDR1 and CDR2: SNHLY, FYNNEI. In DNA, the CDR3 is TGTGCCAGCAGGCCGGAGATTGGAAATGAGCAGTTCTTC. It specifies CASRPEIGNEQFF.

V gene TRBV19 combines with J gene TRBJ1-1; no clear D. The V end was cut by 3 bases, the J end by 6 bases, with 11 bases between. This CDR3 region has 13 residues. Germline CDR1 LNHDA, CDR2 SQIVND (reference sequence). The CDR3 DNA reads TGTGCCAGTAGTATCAGCAGGTTCGCTGAAGCTTTCTTT. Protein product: CASSISRFAEAFF.

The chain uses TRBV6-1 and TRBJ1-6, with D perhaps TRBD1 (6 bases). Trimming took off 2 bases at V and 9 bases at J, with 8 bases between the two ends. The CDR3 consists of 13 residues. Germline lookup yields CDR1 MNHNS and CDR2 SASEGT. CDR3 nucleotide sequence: TGTGCCAGCAGTGAACCGGACAGTTCACCCCTCCACTTT. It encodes CASSEPDSSPLHF.

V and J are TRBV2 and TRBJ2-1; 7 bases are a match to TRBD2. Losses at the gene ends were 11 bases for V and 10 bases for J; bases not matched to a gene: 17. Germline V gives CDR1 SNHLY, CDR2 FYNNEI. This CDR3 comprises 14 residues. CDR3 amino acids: CAGRRASGLQEQFF. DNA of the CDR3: TGTGCCGGCCGACGGGCTAGCGGTCTCCAGGAGCAGTTCTTC.

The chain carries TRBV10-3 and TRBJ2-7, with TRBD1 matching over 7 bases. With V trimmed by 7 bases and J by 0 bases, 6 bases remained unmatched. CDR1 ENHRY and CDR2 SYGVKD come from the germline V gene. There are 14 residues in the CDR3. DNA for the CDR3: TGTGCCATCAATAGGGACAGATCCTCCTACGAGCAGTACTTC. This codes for CAINRDRSSYEQYF.

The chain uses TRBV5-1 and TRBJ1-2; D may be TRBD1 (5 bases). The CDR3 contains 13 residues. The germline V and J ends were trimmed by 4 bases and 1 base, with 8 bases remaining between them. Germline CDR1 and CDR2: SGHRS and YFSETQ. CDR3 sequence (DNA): TGCGCCAGCAGCACGGACATTAACTATGGCTACACCTTC. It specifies CASSTDINYGYTF. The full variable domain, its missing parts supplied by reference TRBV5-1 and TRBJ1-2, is KAGVTQTPRYLIKTRGQQVTLSCSPISGHRSVSWYQQTPGQGLQFLFEYFSETQRNKGNFPGRFSGRQFSNSRSEMNVSTLELGDSALYLCASSTDINYGYTFGSGTRLTVV.

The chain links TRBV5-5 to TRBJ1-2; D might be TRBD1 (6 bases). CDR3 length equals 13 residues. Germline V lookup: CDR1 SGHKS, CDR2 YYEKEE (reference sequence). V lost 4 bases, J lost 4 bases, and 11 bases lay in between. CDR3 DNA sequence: TGTGCCAGCAGCCTCGACAGGTTCTATGGCTACACCTTC. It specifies CASSLDRFYGYTF.

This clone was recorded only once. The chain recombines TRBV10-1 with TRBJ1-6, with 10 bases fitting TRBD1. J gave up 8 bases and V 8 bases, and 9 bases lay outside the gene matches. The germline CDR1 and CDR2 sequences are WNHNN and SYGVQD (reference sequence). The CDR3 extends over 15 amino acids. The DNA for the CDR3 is TGCGCCAGCGCGGAGTCCGGGACAGGGGATTCACCCCTCCACTTT. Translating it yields CASAESGTGDSPLHF.

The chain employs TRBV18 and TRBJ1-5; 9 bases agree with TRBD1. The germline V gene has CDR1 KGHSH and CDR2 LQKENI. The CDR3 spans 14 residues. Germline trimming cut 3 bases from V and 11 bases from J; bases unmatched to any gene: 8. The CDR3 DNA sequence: TGTGCCAGCTCACCGCGACAGGGGGTTGGAGCCCAGCATTTT. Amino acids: CASSPRQGVGAQHF.

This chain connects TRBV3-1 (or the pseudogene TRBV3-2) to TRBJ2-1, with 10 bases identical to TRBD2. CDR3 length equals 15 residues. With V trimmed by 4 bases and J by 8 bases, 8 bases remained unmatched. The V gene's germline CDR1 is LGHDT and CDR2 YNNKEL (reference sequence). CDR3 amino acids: CASSRAAGGNYEQFF. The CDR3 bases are TGTGCCAGCAGCCGAGCAGCGGGAGGGAACTATGAGCAGTTCTTC.

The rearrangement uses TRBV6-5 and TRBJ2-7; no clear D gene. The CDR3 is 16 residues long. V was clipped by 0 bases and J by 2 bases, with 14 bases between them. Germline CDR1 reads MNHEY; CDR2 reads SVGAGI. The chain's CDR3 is CASSYSSAYRAYEQYF. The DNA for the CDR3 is TGTGCCAGCAGTTACTCATCGGCTTATCGGGCCTACGAGCAGTACTTC.